These T cell receptor beta chains were read from a single sample in a study of blood T cell repertoires in COVID-19. The table came from immunoSEQ multiplex PCR; TCRdb's copy has only in-frame clones and leaves some out. The repertoire includes about 200,000 clones, around 76% of them detected once, and less than 20% sits in the top ten. Input material: PBMCs or T cells enriched from blood (not recorded which). The receptors shown here come from a woman aged 45-59 years with acute COVID-19. CDR3s include the opening cysteine and the closing phenylalanine or tryptophan. The order of the fields is clone size, V gene, CDR3 protein. Size is omitted from some rows. Given values are once, few, many or a class for expanded clones.

clone size: .
V gene: TRBV19
CDR3 protein: CASRRQPGNNEQFF

clone size: few
V gene: TRBV7-9
CDR3 protein: CASSSDRVGYGYTF

clone size: once
V gene: TRBV6-5
CDR3 protein: CASSPPRGSNGYTF

clone size: .
V gene: TRBV9
CDR3 protein: CASSAGTGGFGEQFF

clone size: .
V gene: TRBV9
CDR3 protein: CASSPDTGGLGNTIYF

clone size: .
V gene: TRBV7-2
CDR3 protein: CASSLITGDYGYTF

clone size: once
V gene: TRBV18
CDR3 protein: CASSPGQGTRYGYTF

clone size: .
V gene: TRBV4-2
CDR3 protein: CASSQGPGTEAFF

clone size: .
V gene: TRBV5-1
CDR3 protein: CASMRQGDFGELFF

clone size: few
V gene: TRBV14
CDR3 protein: CASSQTLGQGPDTQYF

clone size: .
V gene: TRBV28
CDR3 protein: CASSSPGQGRHTIYF

clone size: .
V gene: TRBV7-6
CDR3 protein: CASSLEGQAASGNTIYF

clone size: few
V gene: TRBV19
CDR3 protein: CASSISRGSVNEKLFF

clone size: .
V gene: TRBV11-2
CDR3 protein: CASSLTRTDTQYF

clone size: .
V gene: TRBV12-5
CDR3 protein: CASGLSHASGVNNEQFF

clone size: .
V gene: TRBV2
CDR3 protein: CASSAAGLAGGSRTDTQYF

clone size: few
V gene: TRBV3-1/TRBV3-2
CDR3 protein: CASSQGRAGANVLTF

clone size: few
V gene: TRBV28
CDR3 protein: CASSLMGTAAGNTIYF

clone size: few
V gene: TRBV9
CDR3 protein: CASSVGPRAGNTIYF

clone size: once
V gene: TRBV5-1
CDR3 protein: CASSLGTGGPTEAFF

clone size: .
V gene: TRBV28
CDR3 protein: CASSFGGSSGNTIYF

clone size: .
V gene: TRBV7-2
CDR3 protein: CASSELARENQPQHF

clone size: .
V gene: TRBV12-3/TRBV12-4
CDR3 protein: CASSPGSNEQFF

clone size: .
V gene: TRBV19
CDR3 protein: CASSRGTGTDVFPLHF

clone size: .
V gene: TRBV2
CDR3 protein: CASRANSGGAETQYF

clone size: .
V gene: TRBV9
CDR3 protein: CASTRAGGDTQYF

clone size: many
V gene: TRBV9
CDR3 protein: CASSVDRTGVSFTEAFF

clone size: .
V gene: TRBV5-5
CDR3 protein: CASSFSGNTEAFF

clone size: .
V gene: TRBV30
CDR3 protein: CACTSGAMGNSPLHF

clone size: .
V gene: TRBV5-3
CDR3 protein: CARKTPPGTSAGYREETQYF

clone size: .
V gene: TRBV10-3
CDR3 protein: CATRSVESGNTIYF

clone size: .
V gene: TRBV6-5
CDR3 protein: CASGTSEKETQYF

clone size: .
V gene: TRBV9
CDR3 protein: CASGRGISYNSPLHF

clone size: .
V gene: TRBV12-3/TRBV12-4
CDR3 protein: CASKGTGGNTIYF

clone size: once
V gene: TRBV27
CDR3 protein: CASCPWTGNQHGYTF

clone size: .
V gene: TRBV28
CDR3 protein: CASKGQGRQPQHF

clone size: .
V gene: TRBV7-9
CDR3 protein: CASSLTRNTIYF

clone size: few
V gene: TRBV5-1
CDR3 protein: CASRSQPGLGVNEQFF

clone size: few
V gene: TRBV6-1
CDR3 protein: CASSSPANYGYTF

clone size: .
V gene: TRBV21-1
CDR3 protein: CASSQVKGARDQPQHF

clone size: .
V gene: TRBV7-9
CDR3 protein: CASSQGQETQYF

clone size: .
V gene: TRBV3-1/TRBV3-2
CDR3 protein: CAGRGASTDTQYF

clone size: .
V gene: TRBV9
CDR3 protein: CASSVVGGRDTQYF

clone size: once
V gene: TRBV20-1
CDR3 protein: CSATEGTAQHF

clone size: medium-sized
V gene: TRBV19
CDR3 protein: CASSSDFQETQYF

clone size: .
V gene: TRBV24-1
CDR3 protein: CATSEGTGESQPQHF

clone size: .
V gene: TRBV27
CDR3 protein: CASSFQGFQAKNIQYF

clone size: few
V gene: TRBV9
CDR3 protein: CASSETSGGPDTQYF

clone size: .
V gene: TRBV19
CDR3 protein: CASSLGQGFGYTF

clone size: .
V gene: TRBV4-1
CDR3 protein: CASSQDRSGSGNTIYF

clone size: once
V gene: TRBV28
CDR3 protein: CASSSGTGNTIYF

clone size: .
V gene: TRBV29-1
CDR3 protein: CSAGRLAGQETQYF

clone size: .
V gene: TRBV5-5
CDR3 protein: CASNRGGANEKLFF

clone size: .
V gene: TRBV5-1
CDR3 protein: CASSLGQGANTGELFF

clone size: .
V gene: TRBV3-1/TRBV3-2
CDR3 protein: CASSQGFEGYTF

clone size: .
V gene: TRBV24-1
CDR3 protein: CATSDSVGYTF

clone size: .
V gene: TRBV4-2
CDR3 protein: CASSQDDTKRDYGYTF